These 27 T cell receptor beta chains share one sample of origin, sequenced in a study of cytomegalovirus exposure and HLA in healthy donors. Amplification used 60 Vbeta primers and 13 Jbeta primers. The protocol was immunoSEQ multiplex PCR, while the TCRdb copy is restricted to in-frame clones and leaves out a portion. The sample holds about 82,000 clones, under 80% seen once. The sample taken for sequencing was PBMCs. These receptors all stem from a human donor in good health.

The chain combines TRBV9 with TRBJ2-2, with 14 bases that match TRBD2. The germline V gene encodes CDR1 SGDLS and CDR2 YYNGEE. V lost 4 bases and J lost 5; bases outside the gene matches: 13. The CDR3 is made up of 19 amino acids. The DNA for the CDR3 is TGTGCCAGCAGCTTCGCGGGACTAGCGGGGGTAGCGGGGACCGGGGAGCTGTTTTTT. This sequence encodes CASSFAGLAGVAGTGELFF.

V is TRBV29-1 and J is TRBJ1-5; 7 bases fit TRBD1. V was pared by 4 bases and J by 1 base, with 4 bases of the junction left unmatched. Germline CDR1 reads SQVTM; CDR2 reads ANQGSEA. The CDR3 extends over 14 amino acids. In nucleotides, the CDR3 is TGCAGCGTTGTCCCAGGGGGAAGCAATCAGCCCCAGCATTTT. This translates into CSVVPGGSNQPQHF.

This chain joins TRBV19 and TRBJ1-5, with unresolved D. The germline V gene has CDR1 LNHDA and CDR2 SQIVND (reference sequence). V was clipped by 6 bases and J by 7 bases, with 10 bases between them. The CDR3 totals 12 residues. CDR3 loop: CASRSQEQPQHF. CDR3 sequence (DNA): TGTGCCAGTAGATCGCAGGAACAGCCCCAGCATTTT.

The chain combines TRBV6-5 with TRBJ2-3, with 9 bases fitting TRBD2. The CDR3 is 15 residues long. V lost 6 bases to trimming and J lost 2 bases; unmatched junction nucleotides: 6. The germline gives CDR1 MNHEY, CDR2 SVGAGI. This CDR3 reads CASRLAGALTDTQYF. The CDR3 nucleotides read TGTGCCAGCAGATTAGCGGGGGCCCTCACAGATACGCAGTATTTT.

A note on this clone: The identical CDR3 is also encoded by other nucleotide sequences in the sample. The rearrangement uses TRBV27 and TRBJ2-5, with D hard to call. Germline V gene lookup returns CDR1 MNHEY and CDR2 SMNVEV (reference sequence). With 6 bases removed from V and 0 bases from J, the gap between germline ends came to 8 bases. This CDR3 comprises 13 residues. CDR3 in amino acids: CASSLTDQETQYF. The CDR3 bases are TGTGCCAGCAGCCTTACTGACCAAGAGACCCAGTACTTC.

This chain connects TRBV9 to TRBJ2-5; 8 bases match TRBD2. This CDR3 region has 17 residues. Germline loops: CDR1 SGDLS, CDR2 YYNGEE. Unmatched junction bases numbered 13, after V lost 1 base and J lost 5 bases. The CDR3 spells CASSVNAHGGAEETQYF. CDR3 DNA sequence: TGTGCCAGCAGCGTAAATGCGCACGGGGGGGCCGAGGAGACCCAGTACTTC.

The chain joins TRBV7-2 to TRBJ2-1, with TRBD2 matching 10 bases. Germline V CDR1 and CDR2: SGHTA, FQGNSA. This CDR3 comprises 18 residues. Trimming cost V 1 base and J 0 bases; bases outside gene matches: 6. CDR3 bases: TGTGCCAGCAGCTTAGGGCTAGCGGGGGCGCTCTCCTACAATGAGCAGTTCTTC. Translated: CASSLGLAGALSYNEQFF.

The V call is TRBV27, the J call TRBJ1-2; 10 bases line up with TRBD1. CDR3 size: 14 residues. Looked up from germline, CDR1 is MNHEY and CDR2 is SMNVEV (reference sequence). J was trimmed by 14 bases and V by 6 bases; bases with no gene match: 15. The CDR3 loop reads CASSPTGGPRGETF. The CDR3 nucleotides read TGTGCCAGCAGCCCGACAGGGGGCCCCCGTGGAGAGACCTTC.

V gene TRBV7-7 combines with J gene TRBJ2-2; D is uncertain. This CDR3 has 13 amino acids. Germline V gene sequence: CDR1 SSHAT, CDR2 FNYEAQ (reference sequence). V was clipped by 7 bases and J by 4 bases, with 10 bases between them. Here the CDR3 reads CASTNPGTGELFF. The CDR3, as DNA: TGTGCCAGCACCAACCCCGGCACCGGGGAGCTGTTTTTT.

V usage is TRBV4-3 and J usage is TRBJ2-7; 11 bases are shared with TRBD1. CDR1 is LGHNA and CDR2 is YSLEER in the germline V gene. V lost 6 bases, J lost 0 bases, and 4 bases stayed unmatched. CDR3 length: 15 residues. The CDR3 here is CASSPGTGGSYEQYF. CDR3 sequence (DNA): TGCGCCAGCAGTCCCGGGACAGGGGGCTCCTACGAGCAGTACTTC.

The CDR3 loop reads CASSLRPREVLETQYF. CDR3 coding DNA: TGCGCCAGCAGCTTGAGGCCCCGGGAGGTCTTGGAGACCCAGTACTTC. The chain links TRBV5-1 to TRBJ2-5; 7 nucleotides align to TRBD2. There are 16 residues in the CDR3. The V and J ends lost 1 base and 5 bases, in that order; junction bases with no gene match: 11. CDR1 SGHRS and CDR2 YFSETQ come from the germline V gene.

The V and J genes are TRBV7-6 and TRBJ2-5; no definite D call. The ends were cut back, 2 bases at V and 1 base at J, with 11 bases in the middle. Germline V gene lookup returns CDR1 SGHVS and CDR2 FNYEAQ. The CDR3 totals 15 residues. The CDR3 DNA sequence: TGTGCCAGCAGCTTACAGATTCAAACCCAAGAGACCCAGTACTTC. Protein sequence: CASSLQIQTQETQYF.

V and J are TRBV9 and TRBJ1-6, with unresolved D. The germline V gene encodes CDR1 SGDLS and CDR2 YYNGEE. The CDR3 length is 16 residues. V lost 4 bases and J 7 bases, leaving 18 bases between the germline ends. The CDR3 here is CASSLGGSVSNSPLHF. CDR3 DNA sequence: TGTGCCAGCAGCCTCGGAGGGTCGGTTTCGAATTCACCCCTCCACTTT.

The table lists this clone with a count of one. The V gene is TRBV10-3, the J gene TRBJ2-7, with 16 positions matching TRBD2. The germline CDR1 and CDR2 sequences are ENHRY and SYGVKD. Losses at the gene ends were 3 bases for V and 5 bases for J; bases not matched to a gene: 13. CDR3 length: 19 residues. The CDR3 loop is CAISDHMGTSGGAVHEQYF. The CDR3 nucleotides are TGTGCCATCAGTGACCACATGGGGACTAGCGGGGGGGCCGTTCACGAGCAGTACTTC.

The chain recombines TRBV9 with TRBJ1-2, with a tentative D call TRBD1 (6 bases). Germline V gives CDR1 SGDLS, CDR2 YYNGEE. V dropped 3 bases and J dropped 8 bases, with 20 bases sitting between them. CDR3 length: 15 residues. This CDR3 reads CASSAYLGGRVGYTF. The CDR3 DNA reads TGTGCCAGCAGCGCCTACCTCGGGGGGCGCGTAGGCTACACCTTC.

In nucleotides, the CDR3 is TGTGCCAGCAGCGTTTTAGGGGTAGCGGGGTCCACAGATACGCAGTATTTT. It is translated as CASSVLGVAGSTDTQYF. This sequence joins TRBV9 and TRBJ2-3; 8 bases match TRBD2. CDR3 length equals 17 residues. Germline V gives CDR1 SGDLS, CDR2 YYNGEE. With 2 bases clipped from V and 2 bases from J, the junction kept 10 bases outside the gene matches. The full variable domain, in which reference TRBV9 and TRBJ2-3 provide the parts outside the CDR3, is DSGVTQTPKHLITATGQRVTLRCSPRSGDLSVYWYQQSLDQGLQFLIQYYNGEERAKGNILERFSAQQFPDLHSELNLSSLELGDSALYFCASSVLGVAGSTDTQYFGPGTRLTVL.

J is TRBJ2-5 and V is TRBV5-6, with 14 bases aligning to TRBD2. Trimming removed 3 bases from V and 5 bases from J; junction bases left unmatched: 0. The V gene's germline CDR1 is SGHDT and CDR2 YYEEEE. The CDR3 has 14 residues. The CDR3 is CASSWTSGGETQYF. The DNA for the CDR3 is TGTGCCAGCAGCTGGACTAGCGGGGGGGAGACCCAGTACTTC.

The chain is built from TRBV5-1 and TRBJ1-1; D gene unclear. The CDR3 runs to 14 residues. Germline loops: CDR1 SGHRS, CDR2 YFSETQ. With 1 base removed from V and 1 base from J, the gap between germline ends came to 8 bases. DNA for the CDR3: TGCGCCAGCAGCTTGCTCGCGGGGAACACTGAAGCTTTCTTT. This sequence encodes CASSLLAGNTEAFF.

A single count supports this clone. This chain uses TRBV28 with TRBJ2-7; D not resolved. The CDR3 sequence is 16 residues long. Deletions cut 6 bases from V and 3 bases from J, with 21 bases between. Germline V gene data show CDR1 as MDHEN and CDR2 as SYDVKM. CDR3 DNA: TGTGCCAGCAGCCCCCCCGGGTCAAATCTTTACTACGAGCAGTACTTC. It yields the protein CASSPPGSNLYYEQYF.

The chain combines TRBV11-3 with TRBJ2-3; D perhaps matches TRBD2 (7 bases). Trimming took 5 bases from V and 6 from J, leaving 15 bases between them. Germline V CDR1 and CDR2: SGHNT, YENEEA. This CDR3 is 14 amino acids long. As DNA, the CDR3 is TGTGCCAGCAGCCTTGATGGGGGGGCGGATACGCAGTATTTT. Translated: CASSLDGGADTQYF.

The CDR3 loop reads CATKGELLTTNEKLFF. The CDR3 DNA reads TGTGCCACCAAGGGGGAGCTTCTAACAACTAATGAAAAACTGTTTTTT. This chain connects TRBV15 to TRBJ1-4; maybe TRBD1 (6 bases). V was clipped by 7 bases and J by 0 bases, with 15 bases between them. This CDR3 is 16 amino acids long. Germline CDR1 is LNHNV and CDR2 is YYDKDF (reference sequence).

This clone came up a few times. The rearrangement joins TRBV7-8 to TRBJ1-1; D might be TRBD1 (5 bases). V was pared by 5 bases and J by 1 base, with 8 bases between. This CDR3 spans 13 amino acids. Germline values: CDR1 SGHVS, CDR2 FQNEAQ. The CDR3 spells CASSQDTNTEAFF. In DNA form, the CDR3 reads TGTGCCAGCAGCCAGGACACGAACACTGAAGCTTTCTTT.

This chain uses TRBV19 with TRBJ2-3, with D possibly matching TRBD2 (5 bases). Deletions cut 0 bases from V and 4 bases from J, with 14 bases between. This CDR3 is 16 amino acids long. Germline V lookup: CDR1 LNHDA, CDR2 SQIVND (reference sequence). As DNA, the CDR3 is TGTGCCAGTAGTATAGATGCCGGGGAAGGCCCAGATACGCAGTATTTT. Its translation is CASSIDAGEGPDTQYF.

This clone was observed once. This chain connects TRBV21-1 to TRBJ1-5; the table's D gene call, TRBD1, was not cross checked with the DNA. TRBV21-1 is annotated as a pseudogene. The CDR3 totals 15 residues. This CDR3 reads CASSTQRYSNQPQHF. DNA for the CDR3: TGTGCCAGCAGCACACAGAGATATAGCAATCAGCCCCAGCATTTT.

V is TRBV6-1 and J is TRBJ2-7; 13 nucleotides line up with TRBD2. Germline lookup yields CDR1 MNHNS and CDR2 SASEGT. The J segment lost 0 bases and the V segment lost 7 bases, leaving 3 bases of the junction unmatched. The CDR3 length is 15 residues. The CDR3 DNA is TGTGCCAGCACGGGACTAGCGGGGAGCTCCTACGAGCAGTACTTC. This sequence encodes CASTGLAGSSYEQYF.

The rearrangement joins TRBV29-1 to TRBJ2-5; 10 nucleotides line up with TRBD1. The DNA end is a closer match to TRBJ2-7, so the J assignment may be wrong. The CDR3 is made up of 13 amino acids. CDR1 is SQVTM and CDR2 is ANQGSEA in the germline V gene. This chain's CDR3 is CSVGTGDSYEQYF. The CDR3, as DNA: TGCAGCGTAGGGACAGGGGACTCCTACGAGCAGTACTTC.

The chain employs TRBV19 and TRBJ1-6, with TRBD1 identical over 7 bases. The V and J ends lost 8 bases and 8 bases, in that order; junction bases with no gene match: 3. Germline V gives CDR1 LNHDA, CDR2 SQIVND (reference sequence). The CDR3 runs to 12 residues. The CDR3 sequence is CASRTGDSPLHF. Here the CDR3 DNA reads TGTGCCAGTCGGACAGGAGATTCACCCCTCCACTTT.